The 29 T cell receptor beta chains reported below all come from one sample, sequenced in a study of neurological immune-mediated disorders. TCRdb used MiXCR to reprocess the 5' RACE reads, holding one entry per CDR3 protein. This table holds about 14,000 distinct CDR3 sequences, roughly 13% found once. The sequencing input was CD8+ T cells from blood. The receptors here all came from a female donor with HTLV-1-associated myelopathy (HAM/TSP).

The chain employs TRBV11-3 and TRBJ2-7; D ambiguous. CDR3 length equals 11 residues. Germline CDR1 is SGHNT and CDR2 is YENEEA. The V gene lost 7 bases and the J gene lost 3 bases, with 7 bases spanning the gap. Here the CDR3 reads CASKPRYEQYF. The CDR3 nucleotides are TGTGCCAGCAAACCGCGCTACGAGCAGTACTTC.

This clonotype was picked up many times. The V and J genes are TRBV13 and TRBJ2-1; 10 bases line up with TRBD2. The trim removed 6 bases at V and 2 bases at J, leaving 7 bases unmatched. The CDR3 runs to 16 residues. Germline V CDR1 and CDR2: PRHDT, FYEKMQ (reference sequence). CDR3 sequence: CASSSSGGYAYNEQFF. The CDR3 DNA follows: TGTGCCAGCAGTAGTAGCGGGGGGTATGCCTACAATGAGCAGTTCTTC.

Concerning this clonotype: The junction departs from germline at one end; a sequencing error may be responsible. The chain joins TRBV5-5 to TRBJ2-7; D is ambiguous. Germline CDR1 reads SGHKS; CDR2 reads YYEKEE (reference sequence). This CDR3 contains 13 residues. CDR3 bases: TGTGACAGCAGCGCGGTGGGCGGCTACGAGCAGTACTTC. Residues: CDSSAVGGYEQYF.

At least ten counts were recorded for this clonotype. A junction boundary mismatches the germline segment, possibly from a read error. This chain uses TRBV7-7 with TRBJ2-6, with TRBD1 identical over 12 bases. This CDR3 has 20 amino acids. CDR1 is SSHAT and CDR2 is FNYEAQ in the germline V gene (reference sequence). The CDR3 loop reads CASSLTRDRGLFSGANVLTF. As DNA, the CDR3 is TGTGCTAGCAGCTTAACACGGGACAGGGGGCTTTTTTCTGGGGCCAACGTCCTGACTTTC.

This clonotype was counted ten times or more. The rearrangement links TRBV6-1 to TRBJ1-1, with a weak D call TRBD1 (6 bases). Trimming stripped 2 bases from V and 0 bases from J, with 10 bases between. CDR1 and CDR2 (germline): MNHNS, SASEGT. This CDR3 has 15 amino acids. CDR3 bases: TGTGCCAGCAGTGAATGGGGGCCAATGAACACTGAAGCTTTCTTT. Encoded protein: CASSEWGPMNTEAFF.

This clonotype was recorded many times. The chain carries TRBV7-9 and TRBJ2-5, with 8 bases fitting TRBD2. Trimming removed 5 bases from V and 5 bases from J; junction bases left unmatched: 13. The CDR3 sequence is 16 residues long. Germline V gene lookup returns CDR1 SEHNR and CDR2 FQNEAQ (reference sequence). The CDR3 nucleotides are TGTGCCAGCAGCACCCAGGATAGCGGGGTGGACGAGACCCAGTACTTC. Amino acid sequence: CASSTQDSGVDETQYF. Full variable domain (remainder filled in from reference TRBV7-9 and TRBJ2-5): DTGVSQNPRHKITKRGQNVTFRCDPISEHNRLYWYRQTLGQGPEFLTYFQNEAQLEKSRLLSDRFSAERPKGSFSTLEIQRTEQGDSAMYLCASSTQDSGVDETQYFGPGTRLLVL.

This clonotype was seen ten or more times. The chain carries TRBV5-6 and TRBJ2-5, with D uncertain. This CDR3 spans 15 amino acids. Germline-derived CDR1 and CDR2 are SGHDT and YYEEEE. The V end was cut by 2 bases, the J end by 9 bases, with 20 bases between. The chain's CDR3 is CASSFPLAPTEAQYF. In DNA, the CDR3 is TGTGCCAGCAGCTTCCCCTTGGCCCCCACCGAGGCCCAGTACTTC.

This clonotype was detected ten times or more. The rearrangement links TRBV6-4 to TRBJ2-7, with D maybe TRBD2 (6 bases). CDR1 and CDR2 (germline): MRHNA, SNTAGT. The CDR3 consists of 13 residues. The CDR3, as DNA: TGTGCGCCTGGATTGGGGGGAAGCTACGAGCAGTACTTC. Protein sequence: CAPGLGGSYEQYF.

This clonotype was recorded at least ten times. The V and J genes are TRBV12-3 or TRBV12-4 and TRBJ2-7; 11 nucleotides agree with TRBD2. The length of the CDR3 is 15 residues. The V gene end was trimmed by 4 bases and the J gene end by 0 bases; junction bases not matched to a gene: 2. DNA for the CDR3: TGTGCCAGCAGTTCGGGACTAGCGGACTCCTACGAGCAGTACTTC. Translating it yields CASSSGLADSYEQYF.

This clonotype was counted ten times or more. V gene TRBV7-6 combines with J gene TRBJ1-2; 7 nucleotides line up with TRBD1. Per the germline V gene, CDR1 is SGHVS and CDR2 is FNYEAQ. V lost 2 bases, J lost 7 bases, and 4 bases stayed unmatched. CDR3 length: 13 residues. This CDR3 reads CASSLTGDAGYTF. In nucleotides, the CDR3 is TGTGCCAGCAGCTTAACAGGGGATGCTGGCTACACCTTC.

The sample holds many counts of this clonotype. The chain employs TRBV29-1 and TRBJ2-3; 12 bases line up with TRBD2. With 6 bases clipped from V and 2 bases from J, the junction kept 9 bases outside the gene matches. The CDR3 runs to 16 residues. Germline V gene sequence: CDR1 SQVTM, CDR2 ANQGSEA. This CDR3 is CSVQRTSGVITDTQYF. CDR3 DNA sequence: TGCAGCGTCCAAAGGACTAGCGGGGTAATCACAGATACGCAGTATTTT.

At least ten counts were recorded for this clonotype. The V and J genes are TRBV29-1 and TRBJ2-7; D may be TRBD1 or TRBD2 (5 bases each). Per germline, CDR1 SQVTM and CDR2 ANQGSEA. Trimming pared 0 bases from V and 2 bases from J, leaving 11 bases between. CDR3 size: 14 residues. The CDR3 sequence: CSVEEGVHTYEQYF. The CDR3 DNA sequence: TGCAGCGTTGAAGAGGGGGTACATACCTACGAGCAGTACTTC.

This clonotype was counted at least ten times. The J gene is TRBJ2-7, the V gene TRBV12-3 or TRBV12-4; D unresolved. V was pared by 0 bases and J by 4 bases, with 22 bases between. CDR3 size: 18 residues. CDR3 in amino acids: CASSLARLSHRAPYEQYF. The CDR3 DNA is TGTGCCAGCAGTTTAGCGCGGCTGAGCCACAGAGCCCCATACGAGCAGTACTTC.

Concerning this clonotype: A read error may account for a junction end that differs from germline. This CDR3 reads CSARVPGTHTQYF. Written as DNA, the CDR3 is TGCAGTGCTAGAGTTCCGGGCACACATACGCAGTATTTT. The rearrangement links TRBV20-1 to TRBJ2-3; D gene uncertain. This CDR3 is 13 amino acids long. Germline CDR1 and CDR2: DFQATT and SNEGSKA (reference sequence).

This clonotype was observed many times. V and J are TRBV4-3 and TRBJ2-1; D unresolved. The CDR3 covers 15 residues. V shed 0 bases and J shed 0 bases, with 6 bases lying between them. CDR1 is LGHNA and CDR2 is YSLEER in the germline V gene. The CDR3 spells CASSQDPGSYNEQFF. For the CDR3, the DNA is TGCGCCAGCAGCCAAGATCCCGGCTCCTACAATGAGCAGTTCTTC.

Only one count was recorded for this clonotype. The chain recombines TRBV20-1 with TRBJ2-5, with 12 bases matching TRBD2. In germline, CDR1 is DFQATT, CDR2 SNEGSKA (reference sequence). CDR3 length: 19 residues. Trimming removed 3 bases from V and 2 bases from J; junction bases left unmatched: 16. CDR3 loop: CSARDFRLAGGMGQETQYF. The CDR3 DNA reads as TGCAGTGCTAGGGACTTTAGGCTAGCGGGGGGGATGGGGCAAGAGACCCAGTACTTC.

The chain carries TRBV20-1 and TRBJ1-1; D gene ambiguous. The CDR3 runs 12 residues. V lost 3 bases, J lost 1 base, and 6 bases lay in between. Per germline, CDR1 DFQATT and CDR2 SNEGSKA (reference sequence). Written as DNA, the CDR3 is TGCAGTGCTAGCTCAGGGAACACTGAAGCTTTCTTT. This gives the protein CSASSGNTEAFF.

In this sample, this clonotype turned up many times. The rearrangement links TRBV12-3 or TRBV12-4 to TRBJ1-1; D is undetermined. Trimming removed 2 bases from V and 1 base from J, with 2 bases in between. This CDR3 has 12 amino acids. CDR3 nucleotide sequence: TGTGCCAGCAGTTTACCGAACACTGAAGCTTTCTTT. Residues: CASSLPNTEAFF.

This clonotype came up many times. The chain joins TRBV20-1 to TRBJ2-1; possible D gene TRBD1, 5 bases. The CDR3 contains 15 residues. The V and J ends lost 0 bases and 1 base respectively, with 10 bases between them. Germline V lookup: CDR1 DFQATT, CDR2 SNEGSKA (reference sequence). In DNA, the CDR3 is TGCAGTGCTAGAGACCAGAAGGGGTCCTACAATGAGCAGTTCTTC. Encoded protein: CSARDQKGSYNEQFF.

This clonotype has ten or more counts. The rearrangement links TRBV10-3 to TRBJ2-7; TRBD1 is a possible D gene (6 bases). Germline V gene sequence: CDR1 ENHRY, CDR2 SYGVKD. CDR3 length: 13 residues. The V gene lost 6 bases and the J gene lost 4 bases, with 13 bases spanning the gap. CDR3 region: CAIRPPDSYEQYF. Written as DNA, the CDR3 is TGTGCCATCAGACCTCCGGACAGTTACGAGCAGTACTTC.

This clonotype was counted at least ten times. The J gene is TRBJ2-7, the V gene TRBV6-5; TRBD2 agrees at 8 bases. Looked up from germline, CDR1 is MNHEY and CDR2 is SVGAGI. The CDR3 extends over 14 amino acids. Trimming at V came to 0 bases and at J to 6 bases, leaving 4 bases not matched to a gene. The CDR3 loop is CASSYSSAGGEQYF. In nucleotides, the CDR3 is TGTGCCAGCAGTTACTCCTCGGCGGGAGGCGAGCAGTACTTC.

The sample holds many counts of this clonotype. The rearrangement joins TRBV15 to TRBJ2-1; TRBD2 matches 10 bases. Germline values: CDR1 LNHNV, CDR2 YYDKDF (reference sequence). The CDR3 is 16 amino acids. Trimming cost V 6 bases and J 4 bases; bases outside gene matches: 9. This CDR3 is CATRGILAGAYNEQFF. The CDR3 DNA reads as TGTGCCACCAGGGGGATTCTAGCGGGAGCTTACAATGAGCAGTTCTTC.

This chain uses TRBV5-6 with TRBJ2-2, with 9 bases fitting TRBD2. The CDR3 has 13 residues. The V gene end was trimmed by 5 bases and the J gene end by 9 bases; junction bases not matched to a gene: 5. Germline CDR1 reads SGHDT; CDR2 reads YYEEEE. The CDR3 coding sequence is TGTGCCAGCAGTATAGCGGGAGCCTGGGAGCTGTTTTTT. It encodes CASSIAGAWELFF.

CDR3 sequence: CASSMVGPGELFF. The CDR3 nucleotides read TGTGCCAGTAGTATGGTGGGGCCCGGGGAGCTGTTTTTT. V is TRBV19 and J is TRBJ2-2; TRBD1 is a possible D gene (5 bases). Germline V lookup: CDR1 LNHDA, CDR2 SQIVND (reference sequence). This CDR3 comprises 13 residues. The germline V and J ends were trimmed by 3 bases and 6 bases, with 8 bases remaining between them.

This clonotype was recorded many times. This chain links TRBV19 with TRBJ2-5, with D possibly being TRBD1 (5 bases). The CDR3 is 13 amino acids. The V gene lost 1 base and the J gene lost 5 bases, with 8 bases spanning the gap. Germline V gives CDR1 LNHDA, CDR2 SQIVND (reference sequence). DNA for the CDR3: TGTGCCAGTAGTATAGCAGGGTACGAGACCCAGTACTTC. It specifies CASSIAGYETQYF.

This clonotype was seen repeatedly, ten times or more. The chain combines TRBV12-3 or TRBV12-4 with TRBJ2-6, with D possibly being TRBD2 (6 bases). Trimming took 0 bases from V and 4 from J, leaving 10 bases between them. The CDR3 runs to 16 residues. The CDR3 DNA is TGTGCCAGCAGTTTAGCTGCCCGGGGGGGGGCCAACGTCCTGACTTTC. Translation: CASSLAARGGANVLTF.

This clonotype has a count of ten or more. The rearrangement uses TRBV20-1 and TRBJ2-1; D remains ambiguous. The CDR3 extends over 17 amino acids. CDR1 and CDR2 from the germline V gene are DFQATT and SNEGSKA (reference sequence). V was trimmed by 1 base and J by 0 bases, leaving 16 bases between them. The CDR3 sequence is CSARGRKSASSYNEQFF. In DNA form, the CDR3 reads TGCAGTGCTAGAGGGCGAAAGAGTGCCAGCTCCTACAATGAGCAGTTCTTC.

At least ten counts were recorded for this clonotype. This chain uses TRBV6-5 with TRBJ2-2, with 8 bases identical to TRBD1. V shed 7 bases, J shed 4 bases, and the junction held 11 bases outside the gene matches. This CDR3 is 16 amino acids long. Germline V lookup: CDR1 MNHEY, CDR2 SVGAGI. CDR3 sequence: CASTSKDRAGTGELFF. The CDR3 DNA follows: TGTGCCAGCACATCAAAGGACAGGGCGGGCACCGGGGAGCTGTTTTTT.

There are many counts of this clonotype. V gene TRBV28 combines with J gene TRBJ2-7, with D uncertain. Trimming took off 2 bases at V and 2 bases at J, with 7 bases between the two ends. Per the germline V gene, CDR1 is MDHEN and CDR2 is SYDVKM. The CDR3 has 13 amino acids. The CDR3 loop reads CASSLGSTYEQYF. The CDR3 bases are TGTGCCAGCAGTTTAGGGTCAACCTACGAGCAGTACTTC.